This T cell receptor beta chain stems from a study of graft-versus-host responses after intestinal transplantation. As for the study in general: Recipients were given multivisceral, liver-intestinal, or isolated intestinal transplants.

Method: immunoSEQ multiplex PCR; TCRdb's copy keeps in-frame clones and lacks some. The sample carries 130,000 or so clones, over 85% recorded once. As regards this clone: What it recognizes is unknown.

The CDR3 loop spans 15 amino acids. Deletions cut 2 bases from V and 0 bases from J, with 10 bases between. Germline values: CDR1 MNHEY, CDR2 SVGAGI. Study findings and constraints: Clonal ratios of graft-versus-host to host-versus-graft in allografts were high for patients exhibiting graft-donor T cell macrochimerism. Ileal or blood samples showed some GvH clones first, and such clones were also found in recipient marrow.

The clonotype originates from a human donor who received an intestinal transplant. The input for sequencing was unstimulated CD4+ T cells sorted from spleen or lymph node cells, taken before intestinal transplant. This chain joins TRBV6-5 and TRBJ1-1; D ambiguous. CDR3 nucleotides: TGTGCCAGCAGTTACGAGTCAGCGATGAACACTGAAGCTTTCTTT. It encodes CASSYESAMNTEAFF.